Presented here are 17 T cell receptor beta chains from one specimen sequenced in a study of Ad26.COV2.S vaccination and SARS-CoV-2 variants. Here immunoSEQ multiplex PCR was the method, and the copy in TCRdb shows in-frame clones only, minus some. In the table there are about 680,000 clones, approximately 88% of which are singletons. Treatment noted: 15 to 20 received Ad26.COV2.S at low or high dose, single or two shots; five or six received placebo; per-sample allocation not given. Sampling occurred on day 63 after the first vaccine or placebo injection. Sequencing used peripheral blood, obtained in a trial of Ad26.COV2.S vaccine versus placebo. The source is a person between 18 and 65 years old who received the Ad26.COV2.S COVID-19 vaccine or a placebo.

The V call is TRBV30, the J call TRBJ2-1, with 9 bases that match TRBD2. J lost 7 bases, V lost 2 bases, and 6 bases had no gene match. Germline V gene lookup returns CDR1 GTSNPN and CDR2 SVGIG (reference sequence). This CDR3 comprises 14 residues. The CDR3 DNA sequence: TGTGCCTGGAGTCTCGGTAGCGGGAGAAATGAGCAGTTCTTC. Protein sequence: CAWSLGSGRNEQFF.

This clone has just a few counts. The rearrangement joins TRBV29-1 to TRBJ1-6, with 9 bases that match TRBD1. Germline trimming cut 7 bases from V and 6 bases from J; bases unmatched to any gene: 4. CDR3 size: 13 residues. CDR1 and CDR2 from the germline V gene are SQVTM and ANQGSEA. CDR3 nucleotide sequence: TGCAGCGCCCAGACAGGGGGTAATTCACCCCTCCACTTT. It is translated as CSAQTGGNSPLHF. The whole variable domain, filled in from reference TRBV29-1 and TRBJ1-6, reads SAVISQKPSRDICQRGTSLTIQCQVDSQVTMMFWYRQQPGQSLTLIATANQGSEATYESGFVIDKFPISRPNLTFSTLTVSNMSPEDSSIYLCSAQTGGNSPLHFGNGTRLTVT.

The chain's CDR3 is CASSTGWVSRPQHF. In nucleotides, the CDR3 is TGTGCCAGTAGTACAGGGTGGGTTTCACGGCCCCAGCATTTT. The gene calls are TRBV19 and TRBJ1-5; tentative D call: TRBD1 (5 bases). There are 14 residues in the CDR3. V lost 4 bases and J 9 bases, leaving 16 bases between the germline ends. Germline V gene lookup returns CDR1 LNHDA and CDR2 SQIVND (reference sequence).

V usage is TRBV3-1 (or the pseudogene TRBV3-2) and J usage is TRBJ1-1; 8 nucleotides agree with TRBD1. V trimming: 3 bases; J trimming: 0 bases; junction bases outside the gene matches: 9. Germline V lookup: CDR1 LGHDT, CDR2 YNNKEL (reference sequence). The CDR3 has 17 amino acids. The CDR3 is CASSQNLQGGLNTEAFF. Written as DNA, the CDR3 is TGTGCCAGCAGCCAGAATTTACAGGGGGGATTGAACACTGAAGCTTTCTTT.

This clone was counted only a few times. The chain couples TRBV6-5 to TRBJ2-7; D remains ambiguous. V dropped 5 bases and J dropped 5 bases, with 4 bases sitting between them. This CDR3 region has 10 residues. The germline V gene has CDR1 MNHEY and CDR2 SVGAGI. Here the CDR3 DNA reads TGTGCCAGCAGTCTAGACGAGCAGTACTTC. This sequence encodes CASSLDEQYF.

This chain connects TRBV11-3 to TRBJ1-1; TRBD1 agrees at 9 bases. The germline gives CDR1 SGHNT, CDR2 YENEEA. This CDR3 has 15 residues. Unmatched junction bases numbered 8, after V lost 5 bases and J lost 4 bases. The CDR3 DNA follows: TGTGCCAGCAGCCTGGGGACAGGGATCGGCACTGAAGCTTTCTTT. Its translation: CASSLGTGIGTEAFF.

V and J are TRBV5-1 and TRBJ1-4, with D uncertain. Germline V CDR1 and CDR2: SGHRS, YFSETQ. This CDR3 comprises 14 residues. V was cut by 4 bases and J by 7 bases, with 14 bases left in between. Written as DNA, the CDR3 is TGCGCCAGCAGCCAAAACCAAAAAGCTGAAAAACTGTTTTTT. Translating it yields CASSQNQKAEKLFF.

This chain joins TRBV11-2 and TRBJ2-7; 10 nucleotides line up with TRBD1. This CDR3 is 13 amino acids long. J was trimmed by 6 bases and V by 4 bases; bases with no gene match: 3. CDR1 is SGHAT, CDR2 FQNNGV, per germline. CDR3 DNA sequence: TGTGCCAGCAGCTGGCGGGACAGGGGCGAGCAGTACTTC. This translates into CASSWRDRGEQYF.

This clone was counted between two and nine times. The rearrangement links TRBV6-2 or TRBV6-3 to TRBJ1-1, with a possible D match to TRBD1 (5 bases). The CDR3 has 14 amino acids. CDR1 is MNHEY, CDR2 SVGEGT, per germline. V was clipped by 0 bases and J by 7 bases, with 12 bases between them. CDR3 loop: CASSYSEGKGEAFF. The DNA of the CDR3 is TGTGCCAGCAGTTACTCGGAGGGGAAAGGTGAAGCTTTCTTT.

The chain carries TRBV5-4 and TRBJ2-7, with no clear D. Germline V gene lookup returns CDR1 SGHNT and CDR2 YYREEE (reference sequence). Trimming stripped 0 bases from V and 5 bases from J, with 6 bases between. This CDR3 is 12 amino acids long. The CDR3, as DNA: TGTGCCAGCAGCTTGGACCAGAACGAGCAGTACTTC. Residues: CASSLDQNEQYF.

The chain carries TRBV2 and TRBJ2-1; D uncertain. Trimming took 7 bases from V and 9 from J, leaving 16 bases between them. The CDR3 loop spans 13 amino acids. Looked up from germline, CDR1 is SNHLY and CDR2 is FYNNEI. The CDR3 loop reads CASKGQEGLEQFF. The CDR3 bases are TGTGCCAGCAAGGGTCAAGAAGGGCTTGAGCAGTTCTTC.

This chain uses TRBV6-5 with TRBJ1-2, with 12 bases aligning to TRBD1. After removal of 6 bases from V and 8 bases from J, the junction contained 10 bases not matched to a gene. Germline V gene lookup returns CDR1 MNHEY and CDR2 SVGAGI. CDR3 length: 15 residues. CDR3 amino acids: CASSPRDRGPGGYTF. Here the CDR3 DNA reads TGTGCCAGCAGCCCCCGGGACAGGGGGCCTGGGGGCTACACCTTC.

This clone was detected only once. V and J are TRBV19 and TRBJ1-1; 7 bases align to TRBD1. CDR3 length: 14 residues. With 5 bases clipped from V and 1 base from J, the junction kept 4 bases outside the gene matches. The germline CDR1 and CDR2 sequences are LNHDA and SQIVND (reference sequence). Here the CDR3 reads CASSPDRENTEAFF. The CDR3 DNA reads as TGTGCCAGTAGTCCTGACAGGGAGAACACTGAAGCTTTCTTT.

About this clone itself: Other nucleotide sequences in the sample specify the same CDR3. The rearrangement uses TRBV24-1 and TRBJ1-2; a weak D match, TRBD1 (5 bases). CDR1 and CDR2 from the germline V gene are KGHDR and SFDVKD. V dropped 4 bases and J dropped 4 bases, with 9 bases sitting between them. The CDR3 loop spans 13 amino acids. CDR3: CATSDRDGYGYTF. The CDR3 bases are TGTGCCACCAGTGACCGGGACGGCTATGGCTACACCTTC.

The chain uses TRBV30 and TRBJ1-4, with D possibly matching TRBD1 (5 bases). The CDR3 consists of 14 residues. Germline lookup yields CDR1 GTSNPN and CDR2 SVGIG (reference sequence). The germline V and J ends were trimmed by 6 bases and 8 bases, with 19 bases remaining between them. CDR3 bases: TGTGCCTGTGGCTATCTGGGAAAGGGGGAAAAACTGTTTTTT. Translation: CACGYLGKGEKLFF. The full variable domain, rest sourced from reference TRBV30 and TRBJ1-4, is SQTIHQWPATLVQPVGSPLSLECTVEGTSNPNLYWYRQAAGRGLQLLFYSVGIGQISSEVPQNLSASRPQDRQFILSSKKLLLSDSGFYLCACGYLGKGEKLFFGSGTQLSVL.

As DNA, the CDR3 is TGTGCCAGCAGCTTTAGCGGTCCTAGCACAGATACGCAGTATTTT. Translation gives CASSFSGPSTDTQYF. The chain is built from TRBV7-3 and TRBJ2-3; D is possibly TRBD2 (6 bases). Germline V gene lookup returns CDR1 SGHTA and CDR2 FQGTGA. The CDR3 sequence is 15 residues long. The V and J ends lost 3 bases and 0 bases respectively, with 10 bases between them.

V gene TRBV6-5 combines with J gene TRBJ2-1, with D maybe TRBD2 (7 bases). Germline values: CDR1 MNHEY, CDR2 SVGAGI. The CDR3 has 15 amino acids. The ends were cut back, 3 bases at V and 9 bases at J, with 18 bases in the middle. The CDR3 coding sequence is TGTGCCAGCAGTTATGGGGGGGCAGTGGAGGGTGAGCAGTTCTTC. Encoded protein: CASSYGGAVEGEQFF.